This T cell receptor beta chain was obtained from a study of shared clonotypes between healthy human individuals. Study results and caveats: The genetic and exposure-history diversity represented was limited by few donors.

The germline CDR1 and CDR2 sequences are KGHSH and LQKENI. Trimming removed 1 base at V and 6 bases at J, with 10 bases between. The length of the CDR3 is 14 residues. All participating donors were Caucasian adults from Nashville, Tennessee. In unsorted samples, genomic DNA was obtained using roughly 90 million PBMCs. Comment on this clone: The antigen is undetermined.

Repertoires were generated with immunoSEQ multiplex PCR, while TCRdb's copy carries only in-frame clones and drops some. This table holds around 530,000 clones, roughly four fifths found once. This TCR was sampled from a woman aged 35 to 49 in good health. Some clones in this sample may be carry-over from other donors' samples. The chain uses TRBV18 and TRBJ2-1; D is uncertain. Sequenced: PBMCs. CDR3 sequence (DNA): TGTGCCAGCTCACCACGGGTAGGGCTCAATGAGCAGTTCTTC. As protein: CASSPRVGLNEQFF.